This is a list of T cell receptor beta chains from one sample in a study of T cells in Graves' hyperthyroidism and ophthalmopathy. TCRdb used MiXCR to reprocess the multiplex PCR reads, holding one entry per CDR3 protein. Of some 580,000 distinct CDR3 sequences listed, approximately 15% were seen once; the top ten hold about 3.5%. The material sequenced was blood. These receptors came from a middle-aged woman with Graves' ophthalmopathy. CDR3s include the opening cysteine and the closing phenylalanine or tryptophan. The D gene is left open where the match is weak. Rows give clone size only sometimes, using once, few, many, or a class for an expanded clone.

-	TRBJ2-3	many	TRBV27	TGTGCCAGCGGCCGGGACCGGGGCACAGATACGCAGTATTTT	CASGRDRGTDTQYF
TRBD1	TRBJ1-2	-	TRBV5-8	TGTGCCAGCAGCTTATCAGGAAGGGGGCGCGAAGGCTACACCTTC	CASSLSGRGREGYTF
TRBD2	TRBJ2-7	many	TRBV30	TGTGCCTGGAGCGGACTAGCGGACTACGAGCAGTACTTC	CAWSGLADYEQYF
-	TRBJ1-1	-	TRBV10-1	TGCGCCAGCAGCGCCCTGGAACTAGCCTACACTGAAGCTTTCTTT	CASSALELAYTEAFF
-	TRBJ2-7	many	TRBV18	TGTGCCAGCTCCCGGGAACAGGGATCTTCGGGAGAGCAGTACTTC	CASSREQGSSGEQYF
TRBD2	TRBJ2-5	few	TRBV6-1	TGTGCCAGCAGCGGCCTACTAGCGGGAGGGGAGAAGACCCAGTACTTC	CASSGLLAGGEKTQYF
-	TRBJ2-3	many	TRBV27	TGTGCCAGCAGTTTATCGCCACTAGACCCGCAGTATTTT	CASSLSPLDPQYF
-	TRBJ2-1	-	TRBV20-1	TGCAGTGTCCTTCCAGGAGACAGCTCCTACAATGAGCAGTTCTTC	CSVLPGDSSYNEQFF
-	TRBJ2-3	-	TRBV7-9	TGTGCCAGCAGCTTAGAGGTTCTGCATACGCAGTATTTT	CASSLEVLHTQYF
TRBD1	TRBJ1-5	many	TRBV12-3/TRBV12-4	TGTGCCAGCAGTTTTCGGGACAGCAACTCCAATCAGCCCCAGCATTTT	CASSFRDSNSNQPQHF
TRBD2	TRBJ2-3	few	TRBV5-4	TGTGCCAGCCGACTAGCGGGGCGAGGGGGAGATACGCAGTATTTT	CASRLAGRGGDTQYF
-	TRBJ2-7	few	TRBV19	TGTGCCAGTAGTATTGGTAGTGGATCCTCCTACGAGCAGTACTTC	CASSIGSGSSYEQYF
TRBD1	TRBJ2-2	-	TRBV12-3/TRBV12-4	TGTGCCAGCAGTAGGACAGGGAACACCAGGGAGCTGTTTTTT	CASSRTGNTRELFF
-	TRBJ1-5	many	TRBV30	TGTGCCTGGAGTGTAGGTAATCAGCCCCAGCATTTT	CAWSVGNQPQHF
-	TRBJ2-1	many	TRBV11-2	TGTGCCAGCAGCTTAGAAAGGTCGGGGCTGGCTGAGCAGTTCTTC	CASSLERSGLAEQFF
TRBD1	TRBJ1-6	many	TRBV30	TGTGCCTGGAGTGGACAGGGGGTTGGCAATTCACCCCTCCACTTT	CAWSGQGVGNSPLHF